This TCR beta chain was sequenced in a study of T cells after yellow fever vaccination. TCRdb recomputed calls from the 5' RACE reads with MiXCR, one row per CDR3 protein. The sample has about 580,000 distinct CDR3 sequences, around a sixth seen once; the top ten hold 17%. The CDR3 is made up of 15 amino acids. Germline-derived CDR1 and CDR2 are SGDLS and YYNGEE. Trimming took 5 bases from V and 0 from J; bases not matched to a gene: 5. Study-wide points: A faster peak, day 5 versus 15, was reached by the weaker secondary response.

A remark on this clonotype: Its antigen is undetermined.

This material consisted of PBMCs, taken 5 to 6 days after the first yellow fever vaccination. The V and J genes are TRBV9 and TRBJ2-1; 7 bases are a match to TRBD2. The TCR was taken from a man younger than 30 who received the YFV17D yellow fever vaccine. CDR3 sequence reads: CASRATGGSYNEQFF. For the CDR3, the DNA is TGTGCCAGCAGAGCAACGGGGGGCTCCTACAATGAGCAGTTCTTC.